The 32 T cell receptor beta chains below come from one sample, sequenced in a study of Ad26.COV2.S vaccination and SARS-CoV-2 variants. The data were produced by immunoSEQ multiplex PCR, yet TCRdb's version contains in-frame clones alone and is incomplete. The data show roughly 350,000 clones, around nine tenths seen once. Treatment denoted: approximately 18 received Ad26.COV2.S at low or high dose, single or two shots; 5 received placebo; per-sample allocation not given. The investigators took samples on day 63 after the first vaccine or placebo injection. Source: peripheral blood, taken in a trial of Ad26.COV2.S vaccine versus placebo. The receptors derive from a person aged 18-60 years who received the Ad26.COV2.S COVID-19 vaccine or a placebo.

The chain has TRBV5-4 and TRBJ1-1; D call uncertain. The germline V and J ends were trimmed by 4 bases and 2 bases, with 9 bases remaining between them. CDR3 size: 13 residues. CDR1 and CDR2 from the germline V gene are SGHNT and YYREEE (reference sequence). CDR3 nucleotide sequence: TGTGCCAGCAGCAGGGCAGACAACACTGAAGCTTTCTTT. Its translation is CASSRADNTEAFF. The complete variable domain, with remaining parts taken from reference TRBV5-4 and TRBJ1-1, reads ETGVTQSPTHLIKTRGQQVTLRCSSQSGHNTVSWYQQALGQGPQFIFQYYREEENGRGNFPPRFSGLQFPNYSSELNVNALELDDSALYLCASSRADNTEAFFGQGTRLTVV.

The V gene is TRBV19, the J gene TRBJ2-2; 12 positions match TRBD2. Unmatched junction bases numbered 3, after V lost 1 base and J lost 3 bases. Germline V gene lookup returns CDR1 LNHDA and CDR2 SQIVND (reference sequence). This CDR3 has 17 amino acids. In DNA, the CDR3 is TGTGCCAGTAGTATAGGACTAGCGGGAGACTACACCGGGGAGCTGTTTTTT. Protein product: CASSIGLAGDYTGELFF.

The CDR3 DNA reads TGTGCCAGCTCACCTTTGACGGTACTGAACACTGAAGCTTTCTTT. Amino acids: CASSPLTVLNTEAFF. This chain joins TRBV18 and TRBJ1-1; D unclear. The ends were cut back, 3 bases at V and 0 bases at J, with 11 bases in the middle. The CDR3 has 15 amino acids. CDR1 is KGHSH and CDR2 is LQKENI in the germline V gene.

The chain couples TRBV7-2 to TRBJ1-3; a possible D gene is TRBD1 (5 bases). The CDR3 has 15 amino acids. CDR1 SGHTA and CDR2 FQGNSA come from the germline V gene. V lost 1 base, J lost 7 bases, and 14 bases lay in between. The CDR3 nucleotides read TGTGCCAGCAGCTTAGGTAGCCAGGGCCTCAACACCATATATTTT. Protein product: CASSLGSQGLNTIYF.

The chain is built from TRBV5-1 and TRBJ2-7, with 8 bases lining up with TRBD2. Germline V gives CDR1 SGHRS, CDR2 YFSETQ. This CDR3 comprises 16 residues. The V and J ends lost 3 bases and 2 bases, in that order; junction bases with no gene match: 10. The CDR3 reads CASSSYFSGTAYEQYF. DNA of the CDR3: TGCGCCAGCAGCTCCTATTTTAGCGGGACCGCCTACGAGCAGTACTTC.

V gene TRBV10-3 combines with J gene TRBJ1-2; D is undetermined. The CDR3 is 15 amino acids. Germline V CDR1 and CDR2: ENHRY, SYGVKD. V was shortened by 2 bases and J by 0 bases, with 10 bases between the two germline ends. Here the CDR3 DNA reads TGTGCCATCAGTGAGGGTTCGCAAGCTAACTATGGCTACACCTTC. Translated: CAISEGSQANYGYTF.

Notes on this clone: Other DNA sequences within the sample encode an identical CDR3. The V gene is TRBV28, the J gene TRBJ1-5; 8 bases agree with TRBD1. CDR1 and CDR2 (germline): MDHEN, SYDVKM. CDR3 size: 15 residues. Trimming removed 6 bases from V and 2 bases from J; junction bases left unmatched: 6. CDR3 loop: CASSSTGGGNQPQHF. CDR3 sequence (DNA): TGTGCCAGCAGCAGTACAGGGGGAGGCAATCAGCCCCAGCATTTT.

The chain uses TRBV10-3 and TRBJ2-7, with D tentatively TRBD1 (6 bases). CDR3 length: 13 amino acids. Trimming took off 5 bases at V and 0 bases at J, with 8 bases between the two ends. Per germline, CDR1 ENHRY and CDR2 SYGVKD. CDR3 residues: CAISRDTSYEQYF. In DNA form, the CDR3 reads TGTGCCATCAGTCGGGACACCTCCTACGAGCAGTACTTC.

The CDR3 coding sequence is TGTGCCAGCAGCTGGGGGGGACCCAACTACGAGCAGTACTTC. Translated: CASSWGGPNYEQYF. The chain carries TRBV27 and TRBJ2-7, with 7 bases matching TRBD2. Germline values: CDR1 MNHEY, CDR2 SMNVEV (reference sequence). The CDR3 contains 14 residues. V lost 6 bases to trimming and J lost 3 bases; unmatched junction nucleotides: 8.

The genes are TRBV19 and TRBJ2-5, with a possible D match to TRBD2 (6 bases). The CDR3 runs 15 residues. V gave up 1 base and J gave up 4 bases, with 13 bases separating them. CDR1 and CDR2 from the germline V gene are LNHDA and SQIVND (reference sequence). In DNA form, the CDR3 reads TGTGCCAGTAGTATAGGCGGGACGGTGGGAGAGACCCAGTACTTC. Encoded protein: CASSIGGTVGETQYF.

The rearrangement uses TRBV28 and TRBJ2-7; the match to TRBD2 covers 7 bases. The CDR3 extends over 18 amino acids. The germline gives CDR1 MDHEN, CDR2 SYDVKM. J lost 0 bases, V lost 3 bases, and 14 bases had no gene match. CDR3 sequence: CASSFWGTGGKYSYEQYF. The CDR3, as DNA: TGTGCCAGCAGTTTCTGGGGGACCGGGGGGAAATACTCCTACGAGCAGTACTTC.

In nucleotides, the CDR3 is TGTGCCAGCAGTTTAGACAGCGGAGGCCCCCAGCATTTT. The encoded protein is CASSLDSGGPQHF. V usage is TRBV27 and J usage is TRBJ1-5; D possibly corresponds to TRBD1 (5 bases). Germline lookup yields CDR1 MNHEY and CDR2 SMNVEV (reference sequence). V lost 2 bases and J lost 10, with 12 bases in between. CDR3 length: 13 residues.

The chain has TRBV2 and TRBJ2-3, with D perhaps matching TRBD1 (6 bases). Germline V gene data show CDR1 as SNHLY and CDR2 as FYNNEI. The CDR3 runs to 14 residues. Deletions cut 5 bases from V and 1 base from J, with 10 bases between. The CDR3 nucleotides read TGTGCCAGCAGTAGGACAGAGGGCACAGATACGCAGTATTTT. This sequence encodes CASSRTEGTDTQYF.

The rearrangement joins TRBV27 to TRBJ1-1; D is unresolved. The germline V gene has CDR1 MNHEY and CDR2 SMNVEV (reference sequence). With 6 bases removed from V and 9 bases from J, the gap between germline ends came to 14 bases. The CDR3 runs to 12 residues. The CDR3 DNA is TGTGCCAGCAGGGGATTAGGTCCAAAAGCTTTCTTT. This encodes CASRGLGPKAFF.

The count of this clone is one. The chain is built from TRBV2 and TRBJ2-5; 11 nucleotides agree with TRBD2. This CDR3 contains 14 residues. Germline V gene data show CDR1 as SNHLY and CDR2 as FYNNEI. Germline trimming cut 6 bases from V and 5 bases from J; bases unmatched to any gene: 5. CDR3 sequence: CASSLAGGDETQYF. DNA of the CDR3: TGTGCCAGCAGCCTAGCGGGAGGAGATGAGACCCAGTACTTC. Variable domain in full (rest from reference TRBV2 and TRBJ2-5): EPEVTQTPSHQVTQMGQEVILRCVPISNHLYFYWYRQILGQKVEFLVSFYNNEISEKSEIFDDQFSVERPDGSNFTLKIRSTKLEDSAMYFCASSLAGGDETQYFGPGTRLLVL.

V is TRBV12-3 or TRBV12-4 and J is TRBJ1-1, with no clear D. V was clipped by 3 bases and J by 1 base, with 6 bases between them. This CDR3 is 13 amino acids long. The CDR3 DNA sequence: TGTGCCAGCAGTTTGGGCCAGAACACTGAAGCTTTCTTT. It is translated as CASSLGQNTEAFF.

CDR3 sequence (DNA): TGTGCCAGCTCACCAAAGGGGGGACAGGGGGCATTCAACAATGAGCAGTTCTTC. This codes for CASSPKGGQGAFNNEQFF. The chain couples TRBV18 to TRBJ2-1; 12 bases are shared with TRBD1. CDR3 length: 18 residues. Germline V gene lookup returns CDR1 KGHSH and CDR2 LQKENI. After removal of 2 bases from V and 5 bases from J, the junction contained 10 bases not matched to a gene. Together with reference TRBV18 and TRBJ2-1, the CDR3 gives the full variable domain: NAGVMQNPRHLVRRRGQEARLRCSPMKGHSHVYWYRQLPEEGLKFMVYLQKENIIDESGMPKERFSAEFPKEGPSILRIQQVVRGDSAAYFCASSPKGGQGAFNNEQFFGPGTRLTVL.

The V and J genes are TRBV9 and TRBJ2-5; no reliable D call. The CDR3 is 14 residues long. The V gene lost 4 bases and the J gene lost 2 bases, with 12 bases spanning the gap. Germline CDR1 SGDLS, CDR2 YYNGEE. In DNA, the CDR3 is TGTGCCAGCAGCCCTCTGTATGATCAAGAGACCCAGTACTTC. This codes for CASSPLYDQETQYF.

The chain combines TRBV7-9 with TRBJ2-4; D possibly uses TRBD1 or TRBD2 (5 bases each). The CDR3 is made up of 13 amino acids. The germline V gene has CDR1 SEHNR and CDR2 FQNEAQ (reference sequence). V shed 5 bases and J shed 8 bases, with 13 bases lying between them. DNA for the CDR3: TGTGCCAGCAGCACATCAGGGAGTGACATTCAGTACTTC. Translation gives CASSTSGSDIQYF.

The rearrangement uses TRBV28 and TRBJ1-1; D gene unclear. The CDR3 loop spans 14 amino acids. CDR1 is MDHEN and CDR2 is SYDVKM in the germline V gene. The V end was cut by 10 bases, the J end by 6 bases, with 21 bases between. This CDR3 is CATYPRFRMAEAFF. In DNA form, the CDR3 reads TGTGCCACCTACCCTCGTTTTCGAATGGCTGAAGCTTTCTTT. The full variable domain, completed using reference TRBV28 and TRBJ1-1, is DVKVTQSSRYLVKRTGEKVFLECVQDMDHENMFWYRQDPGLGLRLIYFSYDVKMKEKGDIPEGYSVSREKKERFSLILESASTNQTSMYLCATYPRFRMAEAFFGQGTRLTVV.

The V call is TRBV6-6, the J call TRBJ1-1; 12 bases line up with TRBD1. V shed 6 bases and J 4 bases; nucleotides not matched to a gene: 9. The CDR3 has 16 residues. CDR1 MNHNY and CDR2 SVGAGI come from the germline V gene (reference sequence). The CDR3 DNA is TGTGCCAGCAGGGGACAGGGGGCAGGTAGGGGCACTGAAGCTTTCTTT. It is translated as CASRGQGAGRGTEAFF.

The chain couples TRBV5-4 to TRBJ2-3; the D gene is possibly TRBD2 (5 bases). Trimming left V 0 bases short and J 0 bases short, with 11 bases between. The V gene's germline CDR1 is SGHNT and CDR2 YYREEE (reference sequence). The CDR3 runs to 16 residues. The CDR3 protein is CASSLEAGSSTDTQYF. In DNA, the CDR3 is TGTGCCAGCAGCTTGGAGGCGGGTTCTAGCACAGATACGCAGTATTTT.

V is TRBV5-1 and J is TRBJ1-1; 8 nucleotides align to TRBD1. This CDR3 contains 18 residues. Germline CDR1 reads SGHRS; CDR2 reads YFSETQ. V gave up 4 bases and J gave up 3 bases; unmatched junction bases: 17. CDR3 DNA: TGCGCCAGCAGCCCATTACTCCCCGGGACAGGTGGGGACACTGAAGCTTTCTTT. This sequence encodes CASSPLLPGTGGDTEAFF.

This clone was seen more than once but under ten times. V is TRBV6-2 or TRBV6-3 and J is TRBJ1-2, with 7 bases fitting TRBD1. Germline CDR1 and CDR2: MNHEY and SVGEGT. J was trimmed by 6 bases and V by 5 bases; bases with no gene match: 3. The CDR3 loop spans 12 amino acids. CDR3 protein: CASSKTGDGYTF. The CDR3 DNA is TGTGCCAGCAGTAAAACAGGGGATGGCTACACCTTC.

This clone was observed once. V and J are TRBV4-3 and TRBJ1-4; a weak D match, TRBD1 (5 bases). The germline V gene encodes CDR1 LGHNA and CDR2 YSLEER. The CDR3 extends over 15 amino acids. V was pared by 4 bases and J by 4 bases, with 13 bases between. The CDR3 DNA reads TGCGCCAGCAGCCCTTCGGGGGGGTTTAATGAAAAACTGTTTTTT. Translating gives CASSPSGGFNEKLFF.

The rearrangement links TRBV3-1 (or the pseudogene TRBV3-2) to TRBJ1-3; D may be TRBD1 (5 bases). There are 14 residues in the CDR3. Between the trimmed V and J ends, which lost 6 bases and 3 bases, there was a span of 12 bases. The germline V gene has CDR1 LGHDT and CDR2 YNNKEL (reference sequence). The CDR3 protein is CASSWDLLGNTIYF. The CDR3 region has the DNA TGTGCCAGCAGTTGGGACTTGCTTGGAAACACCATATATTTT.

The chain couples TRBV7-2 to TRBJ1-6, with D maybe TRBD1 (5 bases). The CDR3 is 15 residues long. The germline CDR1 and CDR2 sequences are SGHTA and FQGNSA. The V and J ends lost 0 bases and 10 bases respectively, with 13 bases between them. The chain's CDR3 is CASSLAMGGKSPLHF. The CDR3 DNA follows: TGTGCCAGCAGCTTAGCTATGGGGGGAAAATCACCCCTCCACTTT.

The chain is built from TRBV7-2 and TRBJ2-7; no clear D gene. V was cut by 1 base and J by 4 bases, with 11 bases left in between. The CDR3 extends over 14 amino acids. Germline V gene data show CDR1 as SGHTA and CDR2 as FQGNSA. The DNA for the CDR3 is TGTGCCAGCAGCTTAGGCTCACTCCCATACGAGCAGTACTTC. It translates to CASSLGSLPYEQYF.

The rearrangement uses TRBV4-2 and TRBJ2-2; 7 bases are shared with TRBD2. Trimming took 0 bases from V and 2 from J; bases not matched to a gene: 6. CDR1 is LGHNA, CDR2 YNFKEQ, per germline. The CDR3 runs 17 residues. The CDR3 region has the DNA TGTGCCAGCAGCCAAGAAAGCGGGACCATTAACACCGGGGAGCTGTTTTTT. This codes for CASSQESGTINTGELFF.

This chain connects TRBV5-1 to TRBJ1-1; D gene ambiguous. The CDR3 loop spans 13 amino acids. Trimming pared 0 bases from V and 1 base from J, leaving 4 bases between. CDR1 and CDR2 (germline): SGHRS, YFSETQ. CDR3 in amino acids: CASSLGENTEAFF. The CDR3 DNA is TGCGCCAGCAGCTTGGGGGAGAACACTGAAGCTTTCTTT.

This clone has only a few counts. V usage is TRBV5-1 and J usage is TRBJ1-5; weak D call: TRBD1 (5 bases). The germline gives CDR1 SGHRS, CDR2 YFSETQ. The CDR3 is 14 residues long. The V end lost 5 bases, the J end lost 5 bases, and 14 bases lay between the germline ends. The CDR3 protein is CASREGPGYQPQHF. The DNA for the CDR3 is TGCGCCAGCAGGGAGGGGCCCGGTTATCAGCCCCAGCATTTT.

This chain joins TRBV6-5 and TRBJ1-1; 8 positions agree with TRBD1. Germline values: CDR1 MNHEY, CDR2 SVGAGI. V shed 2 bases and J 6 bases; nucleotides not matched to a gene: 8. The CDR3 is 15 amino acids. CDR3 nucleotide sequence: TGTGCCAGCAGTTACGACGGGCAGGGGGCCTCTGAAGCTTTCTTT. It yields the protein CASSYDGQGASEAFF.